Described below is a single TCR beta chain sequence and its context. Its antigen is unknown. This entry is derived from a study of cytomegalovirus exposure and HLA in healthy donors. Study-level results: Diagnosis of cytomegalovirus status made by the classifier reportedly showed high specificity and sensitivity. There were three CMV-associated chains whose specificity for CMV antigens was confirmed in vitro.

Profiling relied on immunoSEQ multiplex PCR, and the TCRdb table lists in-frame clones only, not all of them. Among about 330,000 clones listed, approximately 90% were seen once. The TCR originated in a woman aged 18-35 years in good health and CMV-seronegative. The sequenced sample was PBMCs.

The CDR3 spells CSVRFTEAFF. CDR3 in DNA: TGCAGCGTTCGGTTCACTGAAGCTTTCTTT. This rearrangement joins TRBV29-1 to TRBJ1-1; no clear D gene. There are 10 residues in the CDR3. Germline assignment: CDR1 SQVTM and CDR2 ANQGSEA. V gave up 5 bases and J gave up 4 bases, with 5 bases separating them.